This T cell receptor (beta chain) was documented in a study of shared clonotypes between healthy human individuals. Study outcomes and limitations: Only blood samples were collected, and tissue repertoires likely differ. Rarefaction revealed incomplete sorted-subset sequencing despite large depth. Clonotype sharing across several donors was observed for 5% to 6.5% of naive CD4 clonotypes.

This CDR3 has 9 residues. The germline V gene encodes CDR1 WNHNN and CDR2 SYGVQD (reference sequence). V lost 9 bases to trimming and J lost 12 bases, with 12 bases between them. An assay was performed, and its level was deep. Sequencing was performed with immunoSEQ multiplex PCR; in TCRdb, only in-frame clones are kept and a portion is missing. The data show some 980,000 clones, approximately 80% seen once. Concerning this clone: What it binds is not known.

Material: memory CD4+ T cells sorted from blood. Subset defined: CD45RA-negative fraction. The genes are TRBV10-1 and TRBJ2-7, with no clear D. The source is a man between 18 and 29 years old in good health. The DNA for the CDR3 is TGCGCCAGGCTACGAGCACGGTACTTC. It specifies CARLRARYF.